This T cell receptor (beta chain) was captured in a study of blood T cell repertoires in COVID-19. Study-wide context: PBMCs, B-cell-depleted T cells, or T cells provided the cDNA or gDNA that made up the material.

This clone appeared a few times. Profiled with immunoSEQ multiplex PCR; TCRdb holds only in-frame clones, not every one. The data contain about 290,000 clones, roughly 88% of them singletons. The receptor comes from a woman aged 30 to 39 with active or convalescent COVID-19. The sample consisted of peripheral blood.

The DNA of the CDR3 is TGTGCCAGCAGCTTGACTCGACAGGAATTCTACGAGCAGTACTTC. It codes for CASSLTRQEFYEQYF. The chain has TRBV5-4 and TRBJ2-7; the D gene is possibly TRBD1 (6 bases). The CDR3 spans 15 residues. Trimming cost V 1 base and J 3 bases, with 14 bases left between them. CDR1 is SGHNT and CDR2 is YYREEE in the germline V gene (reference sequence). Full variable domain (outside the CDR3, taken from reference TRBV5-4 and TRBJ2-7): ETGVTQSPTHLIKTRGQQVTLRCSSQSGHNTVSWYQQALGQGPQFIFQYYREEENGRGNFPPRFSGLQFPNYSSELNVNALELDDSALYLCASSLTRQEFYEQYFGPGTRLTVT.